These T cell receptor beta chains were read from a single sample in a study of shared clonotypes between healthy human individuals. Generated by immunoSEQ multiplex PCR, the TCRdb table keeps only in-frame clones and is missing some. This sample has some 490,000 clones, with approximately 82% found just once. Sequenced material: PBMCs. The receptors were sampled from a woman aged 40 to 55 in good health. Some clones in this sample may be carry-over from other donors' samples. Both conserved end residues are part of each CDR3. D genes are given only for firm matches. The size of a clone is reported for some rows only, either as once, few or many, or as a class for expanded clones.

clone size: NA; V gene: TRBV7-9; D gene: NA; J gene: TRBJ1-3; CDR3 DNA: TGTGCCAGCAGCTTGGGAGCTGGAAACACCATATATTTT; CDR3 protein: CASSLGAGNTIYF
clone size: NA; V gene: TRBV6-5; D gene: TRBD2; J gene: TRBJ2-7; CDR3 DNA: TGTGCCAGCAGTTCGAGCGGGGTAGCGGGAGTCTACGAGCAGTACTTC; CDR3 protein: CASSSSGVAGVYEQYF
clone size: NA; V gene: TRBV18; D gene: NA; J gene: TRBJ2-5; CDR3 DNA: TGTGCCAGCTCACCTCAGGGGGAGGTAGAGACCCAGTACTTC; CDR3 protein: CASSPQGEVETQYF
clone size: few; V gene: TRBV18; D gene: TRBD2; J gene: TRBJ2-7; CDR3 DNA: TGTGCCAGCTCGCCGGGACTAGCGGTTTCCTACGAGCAGTACTTC; CDR3 protein: CASSPGLAVSYEQYF
clone size: NA; V gene: TRBV5-5; D gene: NA; J gene: TRBJ1-5; CDR3 DNA: TGTGCCAGCAGCCTCGGGGTGCCCGGTTCGCCCCAGCATTTT; CDR3 protein: CASSLGVPGSPQHF
clone size: NA; V gene: TRBV5-1; D gene: NA; J gene: TRBJ1-1; CDR3 DNA: TGCGCCAGCAGCTTCTGGGTTGGGGGCACTGAAGCTTTCTTT; CDR3 protein: CASSFWVGGTEAFF
clone size: once; V gene: TRBV12-2; D gene: NA; J gene: TRBJ2-1; CDR3 DNA: TGTGCAAGTCGCCCCGAGGGGCGGCGGGAGCAGTTCTTC; CDR3 protein: CASRPEGRREQFF
clone size: NA; V gene: TRBV18; D gene: TRBD1; J gene: TRBJ1-4; CDR3 DNA: TGTGCCAGCTCAGCCAGGACAGGGGCTGAAAAACTGTTTTTT; CDR3 protein: CASSARTGAEKLFF
clone size: NA; V gene: TRBV27; D gene: TRBD1; J gene: TRBJ1-5; CDR3 DNA: TGTGCCAGCAGAGCCGGACAGGGGGTGGGTCAGCCCCAGCATTTT; CDR3 protein: CASRAGQGVGQPQHF
clone size: NA; V gene: TRBV19; D gene: TRBD2; J gene: TRBJ2-1; CDR3 DNA: TGTGCCAGTAGTTTGGGCTGGCTAGCGGGAGGGCCGGGTTTGGCGAATGAGCAGTTCTTC; CDR3 protein: CASSLGWLAGGPGLANEQFF
clone size: NA; V gene: TRBV7-3; D gene: NA; J gene: TRBJ2-1; CDR3 DNA: TGTGCCAGCAGCCCCGGACCAACCTCCTACAATGAGCAGTTCTTC; CDR3 protein: CASSPGPTSYNEQFF
clone size: NA; V gene: TRBV2; D gene: NA; J gene: TRBJ1-2; CDR3 DNA: TGTGCCACCAGCCCCGATTCTAACTATGGCTACACCTTC; CDR3 protein: CATSPDSNYGYTF
clone size: NA; V gene: TRBV4-2; D gene: TRBD2; J gene: TRBJ2-2; CDR3 DNA: TGTGCCAGCAGCCAAGACCCCTTTAGCGGGGCGAACACCGGGGAGCTGTTTTTT; CDR3 protein: CASSQDPFSGANTGELFF
clone size: NA; V gene: TRBV9; D gene: TRBD2; J gene: TRBJ2-1; CDR3 DNA: TGTGCCAGCAGCGTAGGGGGACTAGCGGAGTACAATGAGCAGTTCTTC; CDR3 protein: CASSVGGLAEYNEQFF
clone size: few; V gene: TRBV15; D gene: NA; J gene: TRBJ1-5; CDR3 DNA: TGTGCCACCAGCAGAGACCGAAATCAGCCCCAGCATTTT; CDR3 protein: CATSRDRNQPQHF
clone size: NA; V gene: TRBV30; D gene: NA; J gene: TRBJ1-6; CDR3 DNA: TGTGCCTGGAGTGGTGTTGGATCACCCCTCCACTTT; CDR3 protein: CAWSGVGSPLHF
clone size: NA; V gene: TRBV4-1; D gene: NA; J gene: TRBJ2-7; CDR3 DNA: TGCGCCAGCAGCCAAAACAACAACCTTGGAGAGCAGTACTTC; CDR3 protein: CASSQNNNLGEQYF
clone size: NA; V gene: TRBV18; D gene: TRBD1; J gene: TRBJ2-2; CDR3 DNA: TGTGCCAGCTCACCGGCGAGGACAGGGGGCGTCAGCGGGGAGCTGTTTTTT; CDR3 protein: CASSPARTGGVSGELFF
clone size: NA; V gene: TRBV29-1; D gene: NA; J gene: TRBJ1-4; CDR3 DNA: TGCAGCGTTGACCCCGGCAATGAAAAACTGTTTTTT; CDR3 protein: CSVDPGNEKLFF
clone size: NA; V gene: TRBV9; D gene: TRBD2; J gene: TRBJ2-3; CDR3 DNA: TGTGCCAGCAGCGTCTTAGCGGGCGGCACAGATACGCAGTATTTT; CDR3 protein: CASSVLAGGTDTQYF
clone size: once; V gene: TRBV18; D gene: TRBD2; J gene: TRBJ2-7; CDR3 DNA: TGTGCCAGCTCACCCGGGACTAGAAAAAACGAGCAGTACTTC; CDR3 protein: CASSPGTRKNEQYF
clone size: NA; V gene: TRBV27; D gene: TRBD2; J gene: TRBJ2-1; CDR3 DNA: TGTGCCAGCAGCAAGCAAAAAGGGACTAGCGGGAGTCAACGACAGTTCTTC; CDR3 protein: CASSKQKGTSGSQRQFF
clone size: NA; V gene: TRBV29-1; D gene: TRBD1; J gene: TRBJ1-1; CDR3 DNA: TGCAGCGTTGAAGATCATCCACAGGGGGCTGAAGCTTTCTTT; CDR3 protein: CSVEDHPQGAEAFF
clone size: once; V gene: TRBV28; D gene: NA; J gene: TRBJ1-3; CDR3 DNA: TGTGCCAGCAGTTTTCGGGGGGCCGGAAACACCATATATTTT; CDR3 protein: CASSFRGAGNTIYF
clone size: many; V gene: TRBV2; D gene: NA; J gene: TRBJ2-7; CDR3 DNA: TGTGCCAGCAGTCCCTCCTACGAGCAGTACTTC; CDR3 protein: CASSPSYEQYF
clone size: NA; V gene: TRBV7-3; D gene: TRBD2; J gene: TRBJ2-3; CDR3 DNA: TGTGCCAGCCGGCGGGGGACTCCTGGCACAGATACGCAGTATTTT; CDR3 protein: CASRRGTPGTDTQYF
clone size: few; V gene: TRBV9; D gene: NA; J gene: TRBJ2-3; CDR3 DNA: TGTGCCAGCAGCGAGTGGTCGGGGGGCTTCACAGATACGCAGTATTTT; CDR3 protein: CASSEWSGGFTDTQYF
clone size: NA; V gene: TRBV9; D gene: NA; J gene: TRBJ1-3; CDR3 DNA: TGTGCCAGCAGCGGAGGGTTATCTGGAAACACCATATATTTT; CDR3 protein: CASSGGLSGNTIYF
clone size: NA; V gene: TRBV25-1; D gene: NA; J gene: TRBJ1-1; CDR3 DNA: TGTGCCAGCAGTTCCGCCCAAGTAGTCACTGAAGCTTTCTTT; CDR3 protein: CASSSAQVVTEAFF
clone size: few; V gene: TRBV6-1; D gene: NA; J gene: TRBJ1-2; CDR3 DNA: TGTGCCAGCAGTGAAAACAGGGACTATGGCTACACCTTC; CDR3 protein: CASSENRDYGYTF
clone size: NA; V gene: TRBV7-8; D gene: TRBD1; J gene: TRBJ1-6; CDR3 DNA: TGTGCCAGCAGCTTAAGGGACAGGGTGAATTCACCCCTCCACTTT; CDR3 protein: CASSLRDRVNSPLHF
clone size: NA; V gene: TRBV28; D gene: NA; J gene: TRBJ1-4; CDR3 DNA: TGTGCCAGCAGCCAGGTGGGGACAACTAATGAAAAACTGTTTTTT; CDR3 protein: CASSQVGTTNEKLFF
clone size: NA; V gene: TRBV6-6; D gene: NA; J gene: TRBJ2-7; CDR3 DNA: TGTGCCAGCAGTTCACCTTCTGGGGGACCCTACGAGCAGTACTTC; CDR3 protein: CASSSPSGGPYEQYF
clone size: NA; V gene: TRBV7-9; D gene: NA; J gene: TRBJ2-7; CDR3 DNA: TGTGCCAGCAGCAGGGACATCTACGAGCAGTACTTC; CDR3 protein: CASSRDIYEQYF
clone size: NA; V gene: TRBV18; D gene: TRBD2; J gene: TRBJ2-3; CDR3 DNA: TGTGCCAGCTCACCACCGGGAGGGGTAGATACGCAGTATTTT; CDR3 protein: CASSPPGGVDTQYF
clone size: few; V gene: TRBV4-3; D gene: NA; J gene: TRBJ1-2; CDR3 DNA: TGCGCCAGCAGCCAAGCCAGGGAGGATGGCTACACCTTC; CDR3 protein: CASSQAREDGYTF
clone size: NA; V gene: TRBV7-2; D gene: NA; J gene: TRBJ2-5; CDR3 DNA: TGTGCCAGCAGCTTAGGCGGAGGGGGGCAAGAGACCCAGTACTTC; CDR3 protein: CASSLGGGGQETQYF
clone size: once; V gene: TRBV9; D gene: TRBD1; J gene: TRBJ1-2; CDR3 DNA: TGTGCCAGCAGCGTTGGGACAGGGGCCTTTGCGGGGGGCTATGGCTACACCTTC; CDR3 protein: CASSVGTGAFAGGYGYTF
clone size: NA; V gene: TRBV7-8; D gene: NA; J gene: TRBJ2-7; CDR3 DNA: TGTGCCAGCAGCCAGACACATGACTACGAGCAGTACTTC; CDR3 protein: CASSQTHDYEQYF
clone size: NA; V gene: TRBV7-9; D gene: NA; J gene: TRBJ1-1; CDR3 DNA: TGTGCCAGCAGCTCATTAGCTGGGGTCATGAACACTGAAGCTTTCTTT; CDR3 protein: CASSSLAGVMNTEAFF
clone size: NA; V gene: TRBV19; D gene: NA; J gene: TRBJ2-7; CDR3 DNA: TGTGCCAGTAGTAGGGACATCGGGGAGCAGTACTTC; CDR3 protein: CASSRDIGEQYF